This TCR beta chain originates from a study of blood T cell repertoires in COVID-19. Study summary: Collection of acute and convalescent COVID-19 samples took place in the United States, Italy and Spain. In each case, the material was cDNA or gDNA derived from T cells, B-cell-depleted T cells, or PBMCs.

In germline, CDR1 is MNHEY, CDR2 SVGAGI. V lost 5 bases and J lost 8, with 12 bases in between. CDR3 length equals 12 residues. Source study methods: Nucleated cell counts were estimated from reference gene primer amplification. Generated by immunoSEQ multiplex PCR, the TCRdb table keeps only in-frame clones and is missing some. Clone size and the V and J calls come from that table; the DNA yielded D and trimming. This table has fewer than 95,000 clones, more than 80% appearing once. The sequence was collected from a woman aged 80 or older with acute or convalescent COVID-19. This chain links TRBV6-5 with TRBJ1-2, with a tentative D call TRBD1 (6 bases). Sequenced: peripheral blood. The CDR3 DNA reads TGTGCCAGCAGTACACAGGGCCGGGGCTACACCTTC. It translates to CASSTQGRGYTF.